The present T cell receptor (beta chain) was sequenced within a study of OX40 agonist ivuxolimab in advanced cancers. The CDR3 contains 12 residues. V dropped 7 bases and J dropped 3 bases, with 9 bases sitting between them. Looked up from germline, CDR1 is SGHVT and CDR2 is SQSDAQ. Generated by immunoSEQ multiplex PCR, the TCRdb table keeps only in-frame clones and is missing some. The sample shows tens of thousands of clones, 88% of them seen only once. The clonotype originates from an adult with an advanced solid tumor such as melanoma, head and neck, liver or kidney cancer. The sequenced sample was CD4+ or CD8+ T cells sorted from blood, obtained in a trial of the OX40 agonist ivuxolimab. The chain has TRBV7-4 and TRBJ1-2; no clear D gene. The CDR3: CASTMNYYGYTF. CDR3 in DNA: TGTGCCAGCACCATGAATTACTATGGCTACACCTTC.